Listed below are T cell receptor beta chains from one sample, sequenced in a study of Graves' ophthalmopathy and Graves' hyperthyroidism. A single record per CDR3 protein comes from TCRdb applying MiXCR to the multiplex PCR reads. The sample contains about 24,000 distinct CDR3 sequences, about half of which appear only once. Material: peripheral blood. Every receptor here comes from an adult woman with stable Graves' hyperthyroidism. CDR3s include the opening cysteine and the closing phenylalanine or tryptophan. Each record gives: V gene, clone size, J gene, D gene, CDR3 DNA, CDR3 protein. D genes are given only for firm matches. Size tells how often a clone was seen (once, few, many) or the class of an expanded clone, and some rows leave it out.

>TRBV29-1|.|TRBJ1-2|TRBD1
TGCAGCGTAGGGGGCAGCGGTGGCTACACCTTC
CSVGGSGGYTF
>TRBV5-6|.|TRBJ2-7|TRBD2
TGTGCCGGCAGCTTGTCTAGCGGGAACAATGAGCAGTACTTC
CAGSLSSGNNEQYF
>TRBV9|medium-sized|TRBJ2-1|.
TGTGCCAGCAGCGTGGGGGGGCTTGGGGATGAGCAGTTCTTC
CASSVGGLGDEQFF
>TRBV2|.|TRBJ2-7|TRBD2
TGTGCCAGCCCCGGGACTAGCGGGAACTACGAGCAGTACTTC
CASPGTSGNYEQYF
>TRBV20-1|many|TRBJ2-6|.
TGCAGTGCTAGCCGGGACAAACTATACTCTGGGGCCAACGTCCTGACTTTC
CSASRDKLYSGANVLTF
>TRBV2|.|TRBJ2-1|TRBD1
TGTGCCAGCAGGGGGACAGGTACCTACAATGAGCAGTTCTTC
CASRGTGTYNEQFF
>TRBV2|many|TRBJ1-2|.
TGTGCCAGCAGTGAAGTGGGGTCCCCCAACTATGGCTACACCTTC
CASSEVGSPNYGYTF
>TRBV15|.|TRBJ2-7|.
TGTGCCACCAGCAGAGATGGATCAGCCGCCTACGGGCAGTACTTC
CATSRDGSAAYGQYF
>TRBV25-1|once|TRBJ2-7|TRBD1
TGTGCCAGCATCAACATTAGGACAGGCTCCTCCTACGAGCAGTACTTC
CASINIRTGSSYEQYF
>TRBV20-1|.|TRBJ2-1|.
TGCAGTGCTACCGGAAATGAGCAGTTCTTC
CSATGNEQFF
>TRBV11-2|many|TRBJ2-7|TRBD1
TGTGCCAGCAGCTTAGATACGACAGGGGGCGAGCAGTACTTC
CASSLDTTGGEQYF
>TRBV9|medium-sized|TRBJ2-3|.
TGTGCCAGCAGCGCCGACCGGACCACAGATACGCAGTATTTT
CASSADRTTDTQYF
>TRBV3-1|many|TRBJ2-1|TRBD2
TGTGCCAGCAGCCAATACCATCTAAGCGGGGTACTCAGTGAGCAGTTCTTC
CASSQYHLSGVLSEQFF
>TRBV19|.|TRBJ1-2|.
TGTGCCAGTAGTCTCTACACCTTC
CASSLYTF
>TRBV20-1|few|TRBJ1-1|TRBD1
TGCAGTGCCCACAGGGGGCGAGGCACTGAAGCTTTCTTT
CSAHRGRGTEAFF
>TRBV7-9|.|TRBJ1-2|.
TGTGCCAGCAGCCCGGAGGGTGGCTGGGGCTACACCTTC
CASSPEGGWGYTF
>TRBV6-5|once|TRBJ2-3|.
TGTGCCAGCAGTTACTCGGTAGTTACGGATACGCAGTATTTT
CASSYSVVTDTQYF
>TRBV7-7|many|TRBJ2-1|TRBD2
TGTGCCAGCAGCCCCCCGCTAGCGGGAGACTCCTACAATGAGCAGTTCTTC
CASSPPLAGDSYNEQFF
>TRBV3-1|many|TRBJ2-5|.
TGTGCCAGCAGCCAAGGGACCTCACTACAAGAGACCCAGTACTTC
CASSQGTSLQETQYF
>TRBV29-1|medium-sized|TRBJ1-4|.
TGCAGCGTTGTCACAGGGTCCACTAATGAAAAACTGTTTTTT
CSVVTGSTNEKLFF
>TRBV16|many|TRBJ1-5|.
TGTGCCAGCAGCCAATCTTACAGTAGAAATCAGCCCCAGCATTTT
CASSQSYSRNQPQHF
>TRBV5-4|many|TRBJ2-5|TRBD1
TGTGCCAGCAGCGACCAGACAGGGGATGAGACCCAGTACTTC
CASSDQTGDETQYF
>TRBV5-1|many|TRBJ2-2|.
TGCGCCAGCAGCGTAGAGTGGAACACCGGGGAGCTGTTTTTT
CASSVEWNTGELFF
>TRBV6-5|many|TRBJ1-2|TRBD1
TGTGCCAGCAGAACCCAGGGGGACAGGGGGTTCAACTATGGCTACACCTTC
CASRTQGDRGFNYGYTF
>TRBV12-3/TRBV12-4|.|TRBJ2-3|TRBD2
TGTGCCAGCAGCCTAGCGGGAGGGTTTCGCAATGAGCAGTATTTT
CASSLAGGFRNEQYF
>TRBV7-6|medium-sized|TRBJ2-7|.
TGTGCCAGCAGCCCCGGACTCTTCTACGAGCAGTACTTC
CASSPGLFYEQYF
>TRBV19|.|TRBJ2-5|TRBD2
TGTGCCGGTAGTATCTCGACCTGGACTAGCGGGAGGGGGGAGACCCAGTACTTC
CAGSISTWTSGRGETQYF